This TCR beta chain is from a study of T cells after yellow fever vaccination. A single record per CDR3 protein comes from TCRdb applying MiXCR to the 5' RACE reads. This table has 500,000 to 650,000 distinct CDR3 sequences, roughly an eighth appearing once. The table lists this clonotype with many counts. The germline V gene has CDR1 MNHEY and CDR2 SMNVEV (reference sequence). This CDR3 region has 16 residues. J was trimmed by 2 bases and V by 5 bases; bases with no gene match: 12. This chain connects TRBV27 to TRBJ2-7; 7 bases map to TRBD1. The TCR originated in a man younger than 40 who received the YFV17D yellow fever vaccine. The material sequenced was PBMCs, taken on the day of the yellow fever booster vaccination. The CDR3 sequence is CASSPLVHRGTYEQYF. The DNA for the CDR3 is TGTGCCAGCAGTCCCCTTGTCCACAGGGGAACCTACGAGCAGTACTTC.